This entry lists 27 T cell receptor beta chains sequenced from one sample in a study of T cell responses to AZD1222 COVID-19 vaccine. Sequenced by immunoSEQ multiplex PCR; TCRdb stores in-frame clones only, minus some. The profile shows roughly 90,000 clones, over 75% of them singletons. The sample consisted of peripheral blood, taken 28 days after the second AZD1222 dose. The receptors stem from an adult who received the AZD1222 COVID-19 vaccine.

The CDR3 DNA follows: TGTGCCAGCAGTTACCTGACTAGCGTTGGCTCCTACAATGAGCAGTTCTTC. The encoded protein is CASSYLTSVGSYNEQFF. The chain links TRBV6-2 or TRBV6-3 to TRBJ2-1, with 8 bases aligning to TRBD2. The CDR3 is 17 amino acids. Per germline, CDR1 MNHEY and CDR2 SVGEGT. The V gene end was trimmed by 2 bases and the J gene end by 0 bases; junction bases not matched to a gene: 6.

V usage is TRBV5-1 and J usage is TRBJ1-5; 11 bases are shared with TRBD1. Germline CDR1 SGHRS, CDR2 YFSETQ. Trimming cost V 0 bases and J 5 bases; bases outside gene matches: 4. The CDR3 sequence is 16 residues long. This CDR3 reads CASSLDGQGAHQPQHF. Here the CDR3 DNA reads TGCGCCAGCAGCTTGGATGGACAGGGGGCCCATCAGCCCCAGCATTTT. Full variable domain (outside the CDR3, taken from reference TRBV5-1 and TRBJ1-5): KAGVTQTPRYLIKTRGQQVTLSCSPISGHRSVSWYQQTPGQGLQFLFEYFSETQRNKGNFPGRFSGRQFSNSRSEMNVSTLELGDSALYLCASSLDGQGAHQPQHFGDGTRLSIL.

This chain links TRBV19 with TRBJ1-2; D is unresolved. V dropped 0 bases and J dropped 4 bases, with 9 bases sitting between them. The CDR3 runs 14 residues. In germline, CDR1 is LNHDA, CDR2 SQIVND (reference sequence). CDR3 DNA: TGTGCCAGTAGTATAGACACGGAATTCTATGGCTACACCTTC. It translates to CASSIDTEFYGYTF.

The CDR3 bases are TGCGCCAGCAGCCAAGACAACTTCGGAGGTACGGAAGCTTTCTTT. Encoded protein: CASSQDNFGGTEAFF. The J gene is TRBJ1-1, the V gene TRBV4-1; the D is unclear. Trimming removed 0 bases from V and 8 bases from J, with 16 bases in between. The germline CDR1 and CDR2 sequences are MGHRA and YSYEKL. CDR3 length: 15 amino acids.

The chain recombines TRBV3-1 (or the pseudogene TRBV3-2) with TRBJ2-7; 7 nucleotides align to TRBD2. Germline CDR1 is LGHDT and CDR2 is YNNKEL (reference sequence). The V gene end was trimmed by 5 bases and the J gene end by 0 bases; junction bases not matched to a gene: 4. The CDR3 contains 14 residues. CDR3 sequence (DNA): TGTGCCAGCAGCGGGACTACCTTCTCCTACGAGCAGTACTTC. This encodes CASSGTTFSYEQYF.

The J gene is TRBJ1-6, the V gene TRBV7-3; 8 bases map to TRBD1. CDR1 is SGHTA, CDR2 FQGTGA, per germline. The CDR3 has 16 residues. The trim removed 1 base at V and 9 bases at J, leaving 8 bases unmatched. CDR3 nucleotide sequence: TGTGCCAGCAGCTTAAGCGGACAGGGAGGGAGTTCACCCCTCCACTTT. This sequence encodes CASSLSGQGGSSPLHF. Using reference TRBV7-3 and TRBJ1-6 for the parts outside the CDR3, the full variable domain is GAGVSQTPSNKVTEKGKYVELRCDPISGHTALYWYRQSLGQGPEFLIYFQGTGAADDSGLPNDRFFAVRPEGSVSTLKIQRTERGDSAVYLCASSLSGQGGSSPLHFGNGTRLTVT.

V gene TRBV2 combines with J gene TRBJ1-1; 12 bases match TRBD1. The CDR3 spans 15 residues. Germline values: CDR1 SNHLY, CDR2 FYNNEI. The V and J ends lost 5 bases and 4 bases, in that order; junction bases with no gene match: 5. CDR3 protein: CASSRDRGRITEAFF. As DNA, the CDR3 is TGTGCCAGCAGTAGGGACAGGGGGCGGATCACTGAAGCTTTCTTT.

V is TRBV5-5 and J is TRBJ1-1; D remains ambiguous. The V end was cut by 2 bases, the J end by 3 bases, with 11 bases between. Germline-derived CDR1 and CDR2 are SGHKS and YYEKEE (reference sequence). The CDR3 is 14 amino acids. This CDR3 reads CASSFLGRDTEAFF. The CDR3 coding sequence is TGTGCCAGCAGCTTCCTAGGTAGGGACACTGAAGCTTTCTTT.

The chain recombines TRBV3-1 (or the pseudogene TRBV3-2) with TRBJ1-1, with D uncertain. Trimming pared 0 bases from V and 2 bases from J, leaving 7 bases between. The germline gives CDR1 LGHDT, CDR2 YNNKEL (reference sequence). This CDR3 comprises 14 residues. CDR3 coding DNA: TGTGCCAGCAGCCAAGAGAACCCAAACACTGAAGCTTTCTTT. Translation: CASSQENPNTEAFF.

The gene calls are TRBV28 and TRBJ2-7, with D possibly matching TRBD2 (6 bases). There are 14 residues in the CDR3. Trimming stripped 6 bases from V and 3 bases from J, with 15 bases between. Germline V gene data show CDR1 as MDHEN and CDR2 as SYDVKM. CDR3 in DNA: TGTGCCAGCAGCAAGGGACTGTACCTCTACGAGCAGTACTTC. Residues: CASSKGLYLYEQYF.

V is TRBV2 and J is TRBJ1-4; TRBD1 aligns across 8 bases. Germline lookup yields CDR1 SNHLY and CDR2 FYNNEI. V shed 6 bases and J 7 bases; nucleotides not matched to a gene: 4. The CDR3 extends over 13 amino acids. CDR3 amino acids: CASRKGQVEKLFF. The CDR3 bases are TGTGCCAGCAGGAAGGGACAGGTTGAAAAACTGTTTTTT.

The V and J genes are TRBV6-1 and TRBJ1-6; D is unresolved. Germline CDR1 MNHNS, CDR2 SASEGT. There are 15 residues in the CDR3. The ends were cut back, 1 base at V and 8 bases at J, with 12 bases in the middle. The DNA for the CDR3 is TGTGCCAGCAGTGAAGACCCCCACCCGGATTCACCCCTCCACTTT. It codes for CASSEDPHPDSPLHF.

This clone was seen just once. The rearrangement joins TRBV12-5 to TRBJ2-1, with D possibly TRBD1 on 5 matching bases. This CDR3 region has 15 residues. The germline V and J ends were trimmed by 9 bases and 6 bases, with 21 bases remaining between them. Germline CDR1 reads LGHNT; CDR2 reads FRNRAP. CDR3 residues: CASGSKHNTGNEQFF. CDR3 DNA: TGTGCTAGCGGCTCCAAGCACAACACAGGCAATGAGCAGTTCTTC.

The V and J genes are TRBV19 and TRBJ2-3, with TRBD1 matching over 7 bases. Germline lookup yields CDR1 LNHDA and CDR2 SQIVND (reference sequence). V lost 7 bases to trimming and J lost 4 bases; unmatched junction nucleotides: 11. The CDR3 runs to 15 residues. In DNA, the CDR3 is TGTGCCAGTAACCCCACCGGGACAGTACCAGATACGCAGTATTTT. It codes for CASNPTGTVPDTQYF.

The chain employs TRBV27 and TRBJ1-4, with 7 bases matching TRBD1. This CDR3 comprises 16 residues. The V and J ends lost 3 bases and 10 bases, in that order; junction bases with no gene match: 14. Per germline, CDR1 MNHEY and CDR2 SMNVEV (reference sequence). CDR3 sequence (DNA): TGTGCCAGCAGTTTTCGCACAGGGGATGGTGCTGGAAAACTGTTTTTT. Translation gives CASSFRTGDGAGKLFF.

This clone was picked up a small number of times. The chain joins TRBV3-1 (or the pseudogene TRBV3-2) to TRBJ1-2; 7 nucleotides align to TRBD1. CDR3 length: 21 amino acids. Germline V gene data show CDR1 as LGHDT and CDR2 as YNNKEL (reference sequence). The ends lost 0 bases at V and 7 bases at J; junction bases unmatched: 26. The CDR3 DNA reads TGTGCCAGCAGCCAAGATTTGGTTTCCTACCTCGGGGCGACAGGGTTAGGTGGCTACACCTTC. Its translation is CASSQDLVSYLGATGLGGYTF.

This chain uses TRBV9 with TRBJ2-1; TRBD2 aligns across 7 bases. After removal of 0 bases from V and 2 bases from J, the junction contained 11 bases not matched to a gene. Germline loops: CDR1 SGDLS, CDR2 YYNGEE. This CDR3 is built from 18 residues. The CDR3 protein is CASSVAPSLAVPYNEQFF. The CDR3 nucleotides read TGTGCCAGCAGCGTAGCCCCTTCCCTAGCGGTACCCTACAATGAGCAGTTCTTC.

The chain joins TRBV19 to TRBJ2-3; 9 nucleotides line up with TRBD1. J gave up 0 bases and V 8 bases, and 6 bases lay outside the gene matches. Germline V gene sequence: CDR1 LNHDA, CDR2 SQIVND (reference sequence). The length of the CDR3 is 15 residues. CDR3 DNA sequence: TGTGCCAGTGGCCTACAGGGGGCTAGCACAGATACGCAGTATTTT. It is translated as CASGLQGASTDTQYF.

The chain uses TRBV5-1 and TRBJ2-7; D is undetermined. Germline-derived CDR1 and CDR2 are SGHRS and YFSETQ. This CDR3 has 12 amino acids. V was pared by 2 bases and J by 2 bases, with 5 bases between. The CDR3 reads CASSLRPYEQYF. The CDR3 DNA follows: TGCGCCAGCAGCTTACGCCCCTACGAGCAGTACTTC.

The rearrangement links TRBV7-2 to TRBJ2-1; no reliable D call. Germline-derived CDR1 and CDR2 are SGHTA and FQGNSA. This CDR3 is 15 amino acids long. V shed 5 bases and J shed 2 bases, with 13 bases lying between them. The CDR3, as DNA: TGTGCCAGCAGCCTGCGGTGGAGCCCCTACAATGAGCAGTTCTTC. It specifies CASSLRWSPYNEQFF.

The chain has TRBV30 and TRBJ2-1, with D perhaps matching TRBD1 or TRBD2 (5 bases each). V gave up 3 bases and J gave up 5 bases, with 14 bases separating them. CDR3 length equals 14 residues. Germline-derived CDR1 and CDR2 are GTSNPN and SVGIG (reference sequence). CDR3 DNA sequence: TGTGCCTGGAGGGGCCGGGACGTAAACAATGAGCAGTTCTTC. As protein: CAWRGRDVNNEQFF.

This sequence joins TRBV3-1 (or the pseudogene TRBV3-2) and TRBJ2-1, with a tentative D call TRBD1 (6 bases). This CDR3 is 16 amino acids long. CDR1 is LGHDT and CDR2 is YNNKEL in the germline V gene (reference sequence). V was shortened by 4 bases and J by 6 bases, with 19 bases between the two germline ends. DNA for the CDR3: TGTGCCAGCAGCCCTATGTTACAGGGTACCCGCAATGAGCAGTTCTTC. Its translation is CASSPMLQGTRNEQFF.

This clone was detected once. The V call is TRBV10-3, the J call TRBJ1-6; D is unresolved. The CDR3 is 16 amino acids. The V gene's germline CDR1 is ENHRY and CDR2 SYGVKD. V shed 0 bases and J shed 10 bases, with 16 bases lying between them. The CDR3 region has the DNA TGTGCCATCAGTGAGTCGATAAGAGGGTCGGACTCACCCCTCCACTTT. Encoded protein: CAISESIRGSDSPLHF.

This clone showed up just a few times. The chain has TRBV19 and TRBJ1-4, with TRBD1 as a possible D gene (6 bases). This CDR3 region has 16 residues. Between the trimmed V and J ends, which lost 4 bases and 2 bases, there was a span of 14 bases. Germline assignment: CDR1 LNHDA and CDR2 SQIVND (reference sequence). In nucleotides, the CDR3 is TGTGCCAGTAGTACACAGGGTCGGAGGACTAATGAAAAACTGTTTTTT. The encoded protein is CASSTQGRRTNEKLFF.

The chain has TRBV3-1 (or the pseudogene TRBV3-2) and TRBJ1-2; D gene unclear. The germline V gene encodes CDR1 LGHDT and CDR2 YNNKEL (reference sequence). The length of the CDR3 is 14 residues. Trimming shortened V by 1 base and J by 2 bases, and 8 bases separated the two germline ends. CDR3 region: CASSQGGFNYGYTF. CDR3 coding DNA: TGTGCCAGCAGCCAAGGGGGTTTCAACTATGGCTACACCTTC.

The chain recombines TRBV20-1 with TRBJ2-3; D remains ambiguous. Trimming stripped 4 bases from V and 10 bases from J, with 9 bases between. Germline V gene lookup returns CDR1 DFQATT and CDR2 SNEGSKA (reference sequence). The CDR3 loop spans 10 amino acids. The CDR3 reads CSATPAPQYF. The DNA of the CDR3 is TGCAGTGCTACCCCGGCTCCGCAGTATTTT.

J is TRBJ1-2 and V is TRBV6-5; unclear D gene. Trimming pared 1 base from V and 2 bases from J, leaving 14 bases between. The germline gives CDR1 MNHEY, CDR2 SVGAGI. This CDR3 has 16 amino acids. The CDR3 loop is CASSYFETLGNYGYTF. The CDR3 nucleotides read TGTGCCAGCAGTTACTTCGAGACCCTAGGGAACTATGGCTACACCTTC.